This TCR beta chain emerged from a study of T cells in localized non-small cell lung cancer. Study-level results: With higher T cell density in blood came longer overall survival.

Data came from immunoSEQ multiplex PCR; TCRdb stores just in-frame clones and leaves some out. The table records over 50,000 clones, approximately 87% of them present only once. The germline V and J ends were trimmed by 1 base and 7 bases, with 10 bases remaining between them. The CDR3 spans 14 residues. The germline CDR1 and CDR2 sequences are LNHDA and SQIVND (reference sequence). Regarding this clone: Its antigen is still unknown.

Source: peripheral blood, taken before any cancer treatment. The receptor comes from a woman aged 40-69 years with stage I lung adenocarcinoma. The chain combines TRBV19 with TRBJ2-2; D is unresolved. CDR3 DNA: TGTGCCAGTAGTATAGGCCTATCTATCGGGGAGCTGTTTTTT. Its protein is CASSIGLSIGELFF.